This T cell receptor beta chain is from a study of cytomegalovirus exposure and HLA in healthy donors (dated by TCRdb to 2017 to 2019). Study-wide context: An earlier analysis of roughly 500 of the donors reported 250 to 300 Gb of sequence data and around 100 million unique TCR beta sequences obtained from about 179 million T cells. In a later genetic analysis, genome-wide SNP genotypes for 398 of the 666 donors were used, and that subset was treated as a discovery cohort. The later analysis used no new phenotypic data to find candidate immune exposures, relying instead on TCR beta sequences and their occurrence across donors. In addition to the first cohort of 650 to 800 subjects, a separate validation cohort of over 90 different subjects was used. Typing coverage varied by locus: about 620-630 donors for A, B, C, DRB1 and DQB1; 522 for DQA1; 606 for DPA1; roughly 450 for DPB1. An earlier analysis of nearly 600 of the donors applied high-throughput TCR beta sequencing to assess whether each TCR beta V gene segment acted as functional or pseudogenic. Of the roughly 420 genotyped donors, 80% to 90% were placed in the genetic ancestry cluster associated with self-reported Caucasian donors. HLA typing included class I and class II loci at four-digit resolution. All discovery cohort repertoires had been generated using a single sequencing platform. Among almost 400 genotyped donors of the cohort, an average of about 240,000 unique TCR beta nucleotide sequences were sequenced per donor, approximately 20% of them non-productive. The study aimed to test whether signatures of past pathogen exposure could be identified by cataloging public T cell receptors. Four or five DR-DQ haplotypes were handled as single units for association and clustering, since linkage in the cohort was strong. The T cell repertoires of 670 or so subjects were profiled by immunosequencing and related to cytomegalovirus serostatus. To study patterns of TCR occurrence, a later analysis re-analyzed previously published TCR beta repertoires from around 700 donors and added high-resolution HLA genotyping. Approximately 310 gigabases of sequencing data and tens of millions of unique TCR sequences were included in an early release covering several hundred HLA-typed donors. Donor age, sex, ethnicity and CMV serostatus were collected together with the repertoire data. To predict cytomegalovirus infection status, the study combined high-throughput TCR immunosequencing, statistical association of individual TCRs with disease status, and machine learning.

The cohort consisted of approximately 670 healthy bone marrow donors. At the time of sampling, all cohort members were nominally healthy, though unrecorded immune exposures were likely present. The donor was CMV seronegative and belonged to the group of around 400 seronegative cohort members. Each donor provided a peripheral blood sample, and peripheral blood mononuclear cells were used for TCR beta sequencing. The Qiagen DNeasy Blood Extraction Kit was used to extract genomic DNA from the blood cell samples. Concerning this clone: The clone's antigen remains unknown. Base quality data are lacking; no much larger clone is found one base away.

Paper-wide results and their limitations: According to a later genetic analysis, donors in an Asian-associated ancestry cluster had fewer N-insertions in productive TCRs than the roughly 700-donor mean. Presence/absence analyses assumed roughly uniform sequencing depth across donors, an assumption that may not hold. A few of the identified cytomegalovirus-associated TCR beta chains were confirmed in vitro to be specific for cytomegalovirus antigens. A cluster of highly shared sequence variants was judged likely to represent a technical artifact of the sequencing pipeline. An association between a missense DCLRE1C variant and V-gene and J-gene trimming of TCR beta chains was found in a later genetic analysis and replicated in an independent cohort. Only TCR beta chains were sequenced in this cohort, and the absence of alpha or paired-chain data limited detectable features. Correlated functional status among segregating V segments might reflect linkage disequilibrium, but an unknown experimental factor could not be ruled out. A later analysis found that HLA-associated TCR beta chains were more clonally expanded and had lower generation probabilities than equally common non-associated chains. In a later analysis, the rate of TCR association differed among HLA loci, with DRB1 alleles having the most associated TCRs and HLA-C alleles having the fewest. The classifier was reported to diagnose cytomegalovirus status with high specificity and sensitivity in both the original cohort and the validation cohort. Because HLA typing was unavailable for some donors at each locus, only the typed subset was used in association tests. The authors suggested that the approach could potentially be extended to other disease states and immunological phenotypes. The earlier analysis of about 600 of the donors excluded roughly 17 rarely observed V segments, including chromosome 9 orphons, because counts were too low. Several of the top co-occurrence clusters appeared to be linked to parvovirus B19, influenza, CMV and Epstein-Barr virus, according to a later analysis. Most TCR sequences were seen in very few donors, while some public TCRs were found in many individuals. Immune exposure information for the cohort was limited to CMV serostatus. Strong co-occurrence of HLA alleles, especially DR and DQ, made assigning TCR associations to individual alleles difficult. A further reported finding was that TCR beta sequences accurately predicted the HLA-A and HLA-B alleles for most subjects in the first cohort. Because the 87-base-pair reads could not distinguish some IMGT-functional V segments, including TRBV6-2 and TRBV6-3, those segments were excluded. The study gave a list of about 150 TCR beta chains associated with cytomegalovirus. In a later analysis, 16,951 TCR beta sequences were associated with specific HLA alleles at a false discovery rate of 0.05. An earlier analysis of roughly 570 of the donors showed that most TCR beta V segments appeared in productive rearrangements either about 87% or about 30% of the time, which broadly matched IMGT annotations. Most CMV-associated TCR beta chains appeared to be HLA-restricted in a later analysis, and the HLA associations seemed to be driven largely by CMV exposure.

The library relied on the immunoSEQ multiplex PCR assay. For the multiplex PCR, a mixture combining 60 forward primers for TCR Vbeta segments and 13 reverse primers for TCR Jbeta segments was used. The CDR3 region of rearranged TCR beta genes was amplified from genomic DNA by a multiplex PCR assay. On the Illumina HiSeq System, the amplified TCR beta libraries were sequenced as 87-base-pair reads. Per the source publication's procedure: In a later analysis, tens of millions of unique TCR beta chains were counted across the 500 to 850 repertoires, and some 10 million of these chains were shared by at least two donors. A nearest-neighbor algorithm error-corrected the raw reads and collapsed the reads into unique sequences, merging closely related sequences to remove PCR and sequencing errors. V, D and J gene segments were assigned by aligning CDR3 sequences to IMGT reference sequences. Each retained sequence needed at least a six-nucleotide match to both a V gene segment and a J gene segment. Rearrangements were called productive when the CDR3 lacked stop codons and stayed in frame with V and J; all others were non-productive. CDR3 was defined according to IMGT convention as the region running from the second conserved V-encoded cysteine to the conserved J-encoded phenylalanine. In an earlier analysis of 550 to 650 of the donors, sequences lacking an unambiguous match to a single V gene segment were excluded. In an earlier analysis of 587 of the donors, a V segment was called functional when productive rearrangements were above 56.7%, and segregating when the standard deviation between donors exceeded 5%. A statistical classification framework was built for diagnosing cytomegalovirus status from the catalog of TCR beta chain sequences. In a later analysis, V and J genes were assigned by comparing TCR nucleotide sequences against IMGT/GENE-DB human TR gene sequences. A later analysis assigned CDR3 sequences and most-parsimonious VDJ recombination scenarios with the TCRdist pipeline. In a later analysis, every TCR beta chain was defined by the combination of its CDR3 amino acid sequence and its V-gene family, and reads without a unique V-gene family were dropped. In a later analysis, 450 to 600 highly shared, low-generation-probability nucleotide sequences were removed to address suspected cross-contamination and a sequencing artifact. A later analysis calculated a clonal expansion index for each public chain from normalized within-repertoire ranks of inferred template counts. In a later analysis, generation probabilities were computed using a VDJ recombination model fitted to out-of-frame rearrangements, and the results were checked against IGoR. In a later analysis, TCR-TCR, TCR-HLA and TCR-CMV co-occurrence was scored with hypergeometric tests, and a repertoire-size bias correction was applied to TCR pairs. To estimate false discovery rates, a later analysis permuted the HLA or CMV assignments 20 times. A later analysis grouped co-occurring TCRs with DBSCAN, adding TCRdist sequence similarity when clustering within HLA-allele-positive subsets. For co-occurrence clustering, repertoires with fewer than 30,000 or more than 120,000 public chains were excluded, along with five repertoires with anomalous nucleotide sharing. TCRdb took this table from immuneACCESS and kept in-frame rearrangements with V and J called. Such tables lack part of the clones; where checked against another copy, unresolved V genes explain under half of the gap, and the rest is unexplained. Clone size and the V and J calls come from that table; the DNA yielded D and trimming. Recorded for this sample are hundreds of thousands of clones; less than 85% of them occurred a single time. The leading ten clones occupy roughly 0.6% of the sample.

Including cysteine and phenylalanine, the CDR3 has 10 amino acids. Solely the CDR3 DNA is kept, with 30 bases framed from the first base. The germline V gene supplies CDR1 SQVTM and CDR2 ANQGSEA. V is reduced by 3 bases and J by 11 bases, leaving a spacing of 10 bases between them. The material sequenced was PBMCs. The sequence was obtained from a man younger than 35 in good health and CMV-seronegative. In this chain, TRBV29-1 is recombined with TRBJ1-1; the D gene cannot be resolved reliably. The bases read TGCAGCGTTGAGTCCCGCGGGGCTTTCTTT. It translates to CSVESRGAFF.